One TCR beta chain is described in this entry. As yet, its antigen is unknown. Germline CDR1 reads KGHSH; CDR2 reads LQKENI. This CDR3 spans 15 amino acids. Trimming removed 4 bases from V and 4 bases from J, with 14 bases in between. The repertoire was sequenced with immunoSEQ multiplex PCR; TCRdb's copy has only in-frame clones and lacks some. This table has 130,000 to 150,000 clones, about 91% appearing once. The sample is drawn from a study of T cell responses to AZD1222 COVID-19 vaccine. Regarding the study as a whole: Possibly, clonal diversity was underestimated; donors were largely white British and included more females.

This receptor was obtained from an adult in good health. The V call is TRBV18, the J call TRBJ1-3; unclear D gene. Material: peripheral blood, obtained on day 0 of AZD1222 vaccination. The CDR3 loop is CASSQQGGEGNTIYF. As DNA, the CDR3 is TGTGCCAGCTCACAACAAGGCGGAGAGGGAAACACCATATATTTT.